Listed below are T cell receptor beta chains from one sample, sequenced in a study of control samples from healthy donors and cancer patients. The table came from immunoSEQ multiplex PCR; TCRdb's copy has only in-frame clones and leaves some out. The sample carries 54,000 or so clones, over 85% recorded once. Sequencing used blood. These receptors originate from a young man in good health. Both conserved end residues are trimmed from each CDR3. The order of the fields is V gene, J gene, clone size, CDR3 protein. Only some rows state a clone size, as once, few, many or a class for expanded clones.

V gene: TRBV5-1
J gene: TRBJ2-1
clone size: once
CDR3 protein: ASSFSTGSSYNEQF

V gene: TRBV30
J gene: TRBJ2-1
clone size: NA
CDR3 protein: AWSGEVVAYNEQF

V gene: TRBV30
J gene: TRBJ2-3
clone size: once
CDR3 protein: AWSLLTSVPDTQY

V gene: TRBV29-1
J gene: TRBJ1-4
clone size: NA
CDR3 protein: SVSTGGDEKLF

V gene: TRBV5-1
J gene: TRBJ2-2
clone size: NA
CDR3 protein: ASFSSRTGELF

V gene: TRBV7-2
J gene: TRBJ2-7
clone size: NA
CDR3 protein: ASSLVRNSYEQY

V gene: TRBV6-5
J gene: TRBJ1-1
clone size: NA
CDR3 protein: ASGFRNTEAF

V gene: TRBV7-8
J gene: TRBJ2-7
clone size: NA
CDR3 protein: ASSKDRPYEQY

V gene: TRBV27
J gene: TRBJ2-7
clone size: NA
CDR3 protein: ASRRTGVYEQY

V gene: TRBV27
J gene: TRBJ1-2
clone size: NA
CDR3 protein: ASSQQGLLGYGYT

V gene: TRBV7-9
J gene: TRBJ2-1
clone size: NA
CDR3 protein: ASSLSSGNEQF

V gene: TRBV5-1
J gene: TRBJ2-6
clone size: NA
CDR3 protein: ASSFRASSGANVLT

V gene: TRBV4-1
J gene: TRBJ2-1
clone size: NA
CDR3 protein: ASSQRLIPDNEQF

V gene: TRBV5-1
J gene: TRBJ2-3
clone size: NA
CDR3 protein: ASSKSGPYTDTQY

V gene: TRBV6-2/TRBV6-3
J gene: TRBJ2-3
clone size: NA
CDR3 protein: ASSLAGYTDTQY

V gene: TRBV6-5
J gene: TRBJ2-7
clone size: NA
CDR3 protein: ASSRDYSSYEQY

V gene: TRBV6-6
J gene: TRBJ2-7
clone size: few
CDR3 protein: ASSYTDWRGRNEQY

V gene: TRBV19
J gene: TRBJ1-1
clone size: NA
CDR3 protein: ASSMPKTGPMNTEAF

V gene: TRBV5-5
J gene: TRBJ1-3
clone size: NA
CDR3 protein: ASSYSPSGNTIY

V gene: TRBV29-1
J gene: TRBJ2-1
clone size: NA
CDR3 protein: SVDGTSGRGYQF

V gene: TRBV10-2
J gene: TRBJ2-4
clone size: NA
CDR3 protein: ASRPGQGARVAIQY

V gene: TRBV7-9
J gene: TRBJ2-7
clone size: NA
CDR3 protein: ASSQDRDTYEQY

V gene: TRBV9
J gene: TRBJ1-5
clone size: NA
CDR3 protein: ASSAGQGDVQPQH

V gene: TRBV4-3
J gene: TRBJ2-2
clone size: NA
CDR3 protein: ASSPYSGLSNTGELF

V gene: TRBV5-6
J gene: TRBJ1-3
clone size: once
CDR3 protein: ASNHLKGAGPGNTIY

V gene: TRBV7-2
J gene: TRBJ1-1
clone size: once
CDR3 protein: ASSLVANTEAF

V gene: TRBV4-2
J gene: TRBJ2-1
clone size: NA
CDR3 protein: ASSQVGDSGSQF

V gene: TRBV27
J gene: TRBJ2-7
clone size: NA
CDR3 protein: ASSLSAGGTYEQY

V gene: TRBV7-2
J gene: TRBJ2-3
clone size: NA
CDR3 protein: ASSLLGDTDTQY

V gene: TRBV7-2
J gene: TRBJ2-2
clone size: NA
CDR3 protein: ASSLSQGYTGELF

V gene: TRBV7-9
J gene: TRBJ1-2
clone size: NA
CDR3 protein: ASSFLQGNGYT

V gene: TRBV19
J gene: TRBJ2-3
clone size: NA
CDR3 protein: ASRTELTDTQY

V gene: TRBV4-2
J gene: TRBJ1-2
clone size: NA
CDR3 protein: ASSQEGADLNYGYT

V gene: TRBV6-6
J gene: TRBJ1-1
clone size: NA
CDR3 protein: ASSYRRTGDAF

V gene: TRBV5-4
J gene: TRBJ2-7
clone size: once
CDR3 protein: ASSWTGGGREQY

V gene: TRBV4-1
J gene: TRBJ1-5
clone size: NA
CDR3 protein: ASSQEDRDNQPQH

V gene: TRBV10-3
J gene: TRBJ1-1
clone size: NA
CDR3 protein: AISEVQQNTEAF

V gene: TRBV19
J gene: TRBJ1-2
clone size: few
CDR3 protein: ASSDSNYGYT

V gene: TRBV5-1
J gene: TRBJ2-5
clone size: NA
CDR3 protein: ASSFQETQY

V gene: TRBV19
J gene: TRBJ2-5
clone size: NA
CDR3 protein: ASSWDREETQY

V gene: TRBV30
J gene: TRBJ2-7
clone size: NA
CDR3 protein: AWSGGTAYYEQY